These 19 T cell receptor beta chains originate from one sample sequenced in a study of blood T cell repertoires in COVID-19 (dated by TCRdb to the early 2020s). Receptors were amplified or captured by the immunoSEQ multiplex PCR assay. Imported from immuneACCESS, the table was reduced by TCRdb to in-frame sequences with V and J called. These copies leave out some clones; in studies compared against another copy, an unresolved V gene accounts for under half, and the cause of the remainder is not known. This sample comprises hundreds of thousands of clones, more than 75% of them detected only once. Over 6% of the sample rests with the top ten. The sample comprised peripheral blood. The source is a woman between 50 and 59 years old with COVID-19, enrolled during active disease.

The chain uses TRBV6-6 and TRBJ2-1; D is possibly TRBD2 (13 bases). This CDR3 contains 22 residues. V lost 6 bases and J 12 bases, leaving 45 bases between the germline ends. The germline CDR1 and CDR2 sequences are MNHNY and SVGAGI (reference sequence). In DNA, the CDR3 is TGTGCCAGCAGCTCCGGGACAGGGGGCGCATCTCGACTAGCGGGAGGTCGTTGGGGGCAGTTCTTC. This encodes CASSSGTGGASRLAGGRWGQFF.

The chain's CDR3 is CASSETSGLYQETQYF. CDR3 DNA: TGTGCCAGCAGTGAAACTAGCGGCTTATACCAAGAGACCCAGTACTTC. This chain connects TRBV6-1 to TRBJ2-5; TRBD2 aligns across 8 bases. V shed 2 bases and J 0 bases; nucleotides not matched to a gene: 5. The CDR3 has 16 residues. Germline CDR1 MNHNS, CDR2 SASEGT.

This clone has only a few counts. The chain couples TRBV29-1 to TRBJ2-7; 10 bases match TRBD2. The V segment lost 5 bases and the J segment 4 bases; nucleotides outside the gene matches: 5. CDR1 is SQVTM, CDR2 ANQGSEA, per germline. The CDR3 consists of 13 residues. CDR3 nucleotides: TGCAGCGTTATAGCGGGAGGTGGTTACGAGCAGTACTTC. This codes for CSVIAGGGYEQYF.

This sequence joins TRBV29-1 and TRBJ2-3; weak D call: TRBD1 (5 bases). V lost 1 base and J 0 bases, leaving 11 bases between the germline ends. The CDR3 contains 15 residues. The germline CDR1 and CDR2 sequences are SQVTM and ANQGSEA. DNA of the CDR3: TGCAGCGTTGAAGCTGGGGCGGCTAGCACAGATACGCAGTATTTT. It specifies CSVEAGAASTDTQYF.

This chain connects TRBV5-6 to TRBJ1-1, with TRBD1 as a possible D gene (5 bases). Germline V lookup: CDR1 SGHDT, CDR2 YYEEEE. V lost 7 bases, J lost 6 bases, and 13 bases lay in between. CDR3 length: 12 residues. The CDR3 sequence is CASHDRNPEAFF. CDR3 nucleotides: TGTGCCAGCCACGACAGAAATCCTGAAGCTTTCTTT. Drawing the rest from reference TRBV5-6 and TRBJ1-1, the complete variable domain is DAGVTQSPTHLIKTRGQQVTLRCSPKSGHDTVSWYQQALGQGPQFIFQYYEEEERQRGNFPDRFSGHQFPNYSSELNVNALLLGDSALYLCASHDRNPEAFFGQGTRLTVV.

V usage is TRBV5-1 and J usage is TRBJ2-3; possibly TRBD2 for D (5 bases). Trimming removed 2 bases at V and 4 bases at J, with 14 bases between. The CDR3 totals 15 residues. Germline V CDR1 and CDR2: SGHRS, YFSETQ. CDR3 sequence reads: CASSLEGVGADTQYF. Written as DNA, the CDR3 is TGCGCCAGCAGCTTAGAGGGAGTAGGCGCAGATACGCAGTATTTT.

V is TRBV19 and J is TRBJ1-3; TRBD1 agrees at 7 bases. The CDR3 totals 15 residues. The germline V gene has CDR1 LNHDA and CDR2 SQIVND (reference sequence). The V segment lost 6 bases and the J segment 0 bases; nucleotides outside the gene matches: 5. The CDR3 here is CASRPGDSSGNTIYF. The CDR3 DNA reads TGTGCCAGTAGACCGGGGGACAGCTCTGGAAACACCATATATTTT.

The rearrangement joins TRBV4-1 to TRBJ1-5; 7 bases match TRBD1. Per the germline V gene, CDR1 is MGHRA and CDR2 is YSYEKL. V was clipped by 4 bases and J by 6 bases; unmatched bases: 6. This CDR3 is 14 amino acids long. The CDR3 DNA reads as TGCGCCAGCAGCCCACGACAGGGTGGTCAGCCCCAGCATTTT. Residues: CASSPRQGGQPQHF.

CDR3 coding DNA: TGTGCCAGCAGAGAGACAGGGCAGGGTGAAAAACTGTTTTTT. This translates into CASRETGQGEKLFF. The chain has TRBV2 and TRBJ1-4; 7 bases agree with TRBD1. Germline CDR1 SNHLY, CDR2 FYNNEI. V lost 6 bases to trimming and J lost 7 bases; unmatched junction nucleotides: 8. The CDR3 runs 14 residues.

The chain recombines TRBV19 with TRBJ1-3; no clear D. Trimming removed 7 bases at V and 0 bases at J, with 16 bases between. The CDR3 totals 16 residues. CDR1 and CDR2 (germline): LNHDA, SQIVND (reference sequence). CDR3 coding DNA: TGTGCCAGTACCCCGTTCGGGATTTTCTCTGGAAACACCATATATTTT. Translating gives CASTPFGIFSGNTIYF.

The rearrangement uses TRBV19 and TRBJ2-5; TRBD2 matches at 8 bases. The CDR3 runs to 14 residues. Germline loops: CDR1 LNHDA, CDR2 SQIVND (reference sequence). After removal of 4 bases from V and 4 bases from J, the junction contained 5 bases not matched to a gene. CDR3 coding DNA: TGTGCCAGTAGTACTATAGCGGGAAGAGAGACCCAGTACTTC. Translation: CASSTIAGRETQYF.

This chain joins TRBV11-2 and TRBJ1-4, with D unclear. V lost 0 bases, J lost 10 bases, and 12 bases lay in between. This CDR3 region has 14 residues. CDR1 SGHAT and CDR2 FQNNGV come from the germline V gene. The CDR3 loop reads CASSLDRREGKLFF. The CDR3 bases are TGTGCCAGCAGCTTAGACAGGAGGGAGGGAAAACTGTTTTTT.

J is TRBJ2-7 and V is TRBV12-5; 10 bases match TRBD2. Germline CDR1 reads LGHNT; CDR2 reads FRNRAP. The CDR3 loop spans 17 amino acids. V was pared by 3 bases and J by 2 bases, with 10 bases of the junction left unmatched. CDR3 sequence: CASGFERTGTSAYEQYF. The CDR3 nucleotides read TGTGCTAGTGGTTTCGAAAGAACCGGGACTAGCGCCTACGAGCAGTACTTC.

The gene calls are TRBV19 and TRBJ1-5, with 9 bases lining up with TRBD1. V trimming: 5 bases; J trimming: 4 bases; junction bases outside the gene matches: 3. CDR3 length: 14 residues. Germline V gene lookup returns CDR1 LNHDA and CDR2 SQIVND (reference sequence). The CDR3 region is CASSRQGGNQPQHF. In DNA, the CDR3 is TGTGCCAGTAGTCGACAGGGGGGAAATCAGCCCCAGCATTTT. The entire variable domain, with the rest obtained from reference TRBV19 and TRBJ1-5, is as follows: DGGITQSPKYLFRKEGQNVTLSCEQNLNHDAMYWYRQDPGQGLRLIYYSQIVNDFQKGDIAEGYSVSREKKESFPLTVTSAQKNPTAFYLCASSRQGGNQPQHFGDGTRLSIL.

The chain carries TRBV10-3 and TRBJ2-1; 9 bases are shared with TRBD1. Trimming removed 7 bases from V and 10 bases from J; junction bases left unmatched: 8. The CDR3 consists of 13 residues. From germline, CDR1 is ENHRY and CDR2 SYGVKD. CDR3 loop: CAITRTGVNEQFF. DNA of the CDR3: TGTGCCATCACTAGGACAGGGGTCAACGAGCAGTTCTTC.

In DNA form, the CDR3 reads TGTGCCAGCAGCGTCCAGACTAGCGCGCTAGCCAAAAACATTCAGTACTTC. Translation: CASSVQTSALAKNIQYF. The V and J genes are TRBV7-2 and TRBJ2-4; TRBD2 agrees at 8 bases. With 5 bases clipped from V and 0 bases from J, the junction kept 9 bases outside the gene matches. The CDR3 has 17 residues. In germline, CDR1 is SGHTA, CDR2 FQGNSA.

The chain combines TRBV12-3 or TRBV12-4 with TRBJ1-6; D not certain. The V end was cut by 1 base, the J end by 14 bases, with 12 bases between. The CDR3 covers 13 residues. CDR3 sequence reads: CASSLGSGIALHF. In DNA, the CDR3 is TGTGCCAGCAGTTTAGGGTCGGGGATAGCCCTCCACTTT.

The rearrangement joins TRBV9 to TRBJ2-7, with 7 bases aligning to TRBD1. Trimming took 5 bases from V and 5 from J; bases not matched to a gene: 10. Germline assignment: CDR1 SGDLS and CDR2 YYNGEE. This CDR3 is 14 amino acids long. CDR3 sequence (DNA): TGTGCCAGCAGTGAAGGGGGCTTGGTGAACGAGCAGTACTTC. It codes for CASSEGGLVNEQYF.

V is TRBV6-1 and J is TRBJ2-6; unclear D gene. This CDR3 contains 15 residues. Trimming removed 3 bases from V and 1 base from J, with 7 bases in between. The germline CDR1 and CDR2 sequences are MNHNS and SASEGT. The CDR3 DNA reads as TGTGCCAGCAGTGATTTTAGATCTGGGGCCAACGTCCTGACTTTC. This sequence encodes CASSDFRSGANVLTF.